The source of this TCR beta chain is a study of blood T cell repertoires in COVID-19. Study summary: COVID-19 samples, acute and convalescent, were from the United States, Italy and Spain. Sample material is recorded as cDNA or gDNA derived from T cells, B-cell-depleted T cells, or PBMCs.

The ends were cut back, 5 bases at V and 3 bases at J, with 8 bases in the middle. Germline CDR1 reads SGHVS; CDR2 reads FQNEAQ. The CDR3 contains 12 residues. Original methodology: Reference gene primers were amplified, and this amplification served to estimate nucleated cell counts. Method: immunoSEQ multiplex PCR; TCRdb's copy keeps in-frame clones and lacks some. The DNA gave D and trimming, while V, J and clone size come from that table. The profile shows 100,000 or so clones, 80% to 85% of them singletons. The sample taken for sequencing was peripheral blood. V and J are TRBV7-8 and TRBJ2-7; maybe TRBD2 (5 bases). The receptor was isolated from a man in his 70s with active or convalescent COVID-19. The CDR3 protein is CASSPEGYEQYF. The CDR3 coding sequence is TGTGCCAGCAGCCCCGAGGGCTACGAGCAGTACTTC.